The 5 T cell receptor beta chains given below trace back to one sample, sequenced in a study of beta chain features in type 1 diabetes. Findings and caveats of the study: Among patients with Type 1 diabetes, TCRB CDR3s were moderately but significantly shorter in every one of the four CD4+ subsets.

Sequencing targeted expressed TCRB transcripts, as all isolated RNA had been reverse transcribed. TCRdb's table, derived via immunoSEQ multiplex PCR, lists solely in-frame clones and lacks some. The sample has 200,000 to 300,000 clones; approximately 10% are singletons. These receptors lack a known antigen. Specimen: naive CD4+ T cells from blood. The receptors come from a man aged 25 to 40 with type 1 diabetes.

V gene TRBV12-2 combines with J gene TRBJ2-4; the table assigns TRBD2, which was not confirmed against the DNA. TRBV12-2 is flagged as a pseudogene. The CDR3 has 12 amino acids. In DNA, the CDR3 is TGTGCAAGTCGCTTAGACTTGCATCCCCCGAACTTC. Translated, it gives CASRLDLHPPNF.

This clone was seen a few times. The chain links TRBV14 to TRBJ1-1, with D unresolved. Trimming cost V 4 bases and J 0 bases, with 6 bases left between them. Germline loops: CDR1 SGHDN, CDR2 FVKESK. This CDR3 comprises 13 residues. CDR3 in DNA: TGTGCCAGCAGCCGCGGATTGAACACTGAAGCTTTCTTT. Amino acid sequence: CASSRGLNTEAFF.

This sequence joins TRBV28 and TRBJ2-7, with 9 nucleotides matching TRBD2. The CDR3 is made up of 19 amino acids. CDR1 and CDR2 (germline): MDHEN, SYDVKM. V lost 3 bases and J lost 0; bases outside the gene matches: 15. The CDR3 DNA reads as TGTGCCAGCAGTTTCCTACTAGCGGGCAATCGCACAAGCTCCTACGAGCAGTACTTC. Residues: CASSFLLAGNRTSSYEQYF.

DNA for the CDR3: TGTGCCAGCAGTTACCCGGGGAAGCAGTTCTTC. Translating gives CASSYPGKQFF. This chain links TRBV6-5 with TRBJ2-1; D perhaps matches TRBD2 (5 bases). CDR1 and CDR2 (germline): MNHEY, SVGAGI. CDR3 length equals 11 residues. Trimming shortened V by 2 bases and J by 11 bases, and 7 bases separated the two germline ends.

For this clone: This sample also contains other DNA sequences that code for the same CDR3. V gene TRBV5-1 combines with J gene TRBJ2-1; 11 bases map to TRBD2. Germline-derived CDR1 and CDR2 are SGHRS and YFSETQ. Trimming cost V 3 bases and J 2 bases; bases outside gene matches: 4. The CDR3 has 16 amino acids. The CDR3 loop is CASSWGLAETYNEQFF. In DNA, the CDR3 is TGCGCCAGCAGCTGGGGACTAGCGGAAACCTACAATGAGCAGTTCTTC.